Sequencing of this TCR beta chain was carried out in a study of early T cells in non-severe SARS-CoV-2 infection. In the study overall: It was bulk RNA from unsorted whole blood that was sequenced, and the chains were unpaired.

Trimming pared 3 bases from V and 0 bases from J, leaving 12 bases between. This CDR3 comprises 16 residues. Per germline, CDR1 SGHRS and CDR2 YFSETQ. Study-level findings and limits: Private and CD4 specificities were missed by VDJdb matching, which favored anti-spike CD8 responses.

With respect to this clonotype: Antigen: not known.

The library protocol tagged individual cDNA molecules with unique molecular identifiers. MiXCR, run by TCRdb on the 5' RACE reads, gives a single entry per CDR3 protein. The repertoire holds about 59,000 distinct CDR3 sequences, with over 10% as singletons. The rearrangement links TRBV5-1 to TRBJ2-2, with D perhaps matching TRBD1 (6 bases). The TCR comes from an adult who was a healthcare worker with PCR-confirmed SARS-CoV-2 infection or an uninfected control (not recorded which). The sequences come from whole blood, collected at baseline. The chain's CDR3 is CASSYTGQSNTGELFF. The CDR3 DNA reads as TGCGCCAGCAGCTACACGGGACAATCGAACACCGGGGAGCTGTTTTTT.